This T cell receptor beta chain is drawn from a study of high-grade serous ovarian cancer treatment subgroups. This clone was seen once. The tumor samples were collected prior to definitive surgery or chemotherapy. Assay used: immunoSEQ multiplex PCR; TCRdb lists only in-frame clones, some missing. Among 7,000 or so clones listed, approximately 79% were seen once. The length of the CDR3 is 14 residues. The germline CDR1 and CDR2 sequences are MNHNS and SASEGT. The chain uses TRBV6-1 and TRBJ2-5; TRBD1 aligns across 7 bases. Judging by the DNA end, TRBJ2-7 fits better; the J call may be wrong. The receptor was derived from a human donor with high-grade serous ovarian cancer. Sequenced material: tumor tissue. CDR3 sequence: CASSEKGQSYEQYF. The CDR3 DNA reads as TGTGCCAGCAGTGAGAAGGGACAGTCCTACGAGCAGTACTTC.